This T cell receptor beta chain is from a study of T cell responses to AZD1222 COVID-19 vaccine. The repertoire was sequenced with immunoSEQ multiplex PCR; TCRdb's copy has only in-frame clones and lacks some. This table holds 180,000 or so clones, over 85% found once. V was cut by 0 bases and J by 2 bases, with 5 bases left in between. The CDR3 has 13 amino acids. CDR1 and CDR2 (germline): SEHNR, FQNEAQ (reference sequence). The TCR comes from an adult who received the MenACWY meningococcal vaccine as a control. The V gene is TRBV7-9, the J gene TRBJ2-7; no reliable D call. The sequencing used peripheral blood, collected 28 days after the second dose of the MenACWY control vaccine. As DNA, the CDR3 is TGTGCCAGCAGCTTAGCGTCCCCCTACGAGCAGTACTTC. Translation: CASSLASPYEQYF.